This T cell receptor beta chain was recovered during a study of identical twins. One entry per CDR3 protein results from TCRdb running MiXCR on the 5' RACE reads. The sample contains roughly 1.6 million distinct CDR3 sequences, 32% of which appear only once. The CDR3 has 14 amino acids. V was clipped by 2 bases and J by 3 bases, with 11 bases between them. Germline assignment: CDR1 SGHTA and CDR2 FQGNSA. The gene calls are TRBV7-2 and TRBJ2-7, with no clear D. The sample taken for sequencing was cord blood. This TCR was sampled from a newborn girl in good health. The CDR3 coding sequence is TGTGCCAGCAGCTTATTGGCGACCTACTACGAGCAGTACTTC. Residues: CASSLLATYYEQYF.